One sample yielded the 24 T cell receptor beta chains listed below, sequenced in a study of blood T cell repertoires in COVID-19. Method: immunoSEQ multiplex PCR; TCRdb's copy keeps in-frame clones and lacks some. The sample comprises approximately 290,000 clones, 70% to 85% of which are singletons, and 0.87% rests with the top ten. The source material was peripheral blood. These TCRs come from a human donor with COVID-19, enrolled during active disease. The donor label of this sample is uncertain.

The genes are TRBV7-9 and TRBJ1-1; possibly TRBD1 for D (5 bases). Per the germline V gene, CDR1 is SEHNR and CDR2 is FQNEAQ (reference sequence). Trimming pared 5 bases from V and 6 bases from J, leaving 10 bases between. This CDR3 is built from 12 residues. CDR3 in DNA: TGTGCCAGCAGCGGAGACAGCCCTGAAGCTTTCTTT. This sequence encodes CASSGDSPEAFF.

This rearrangement joins TRBV19 to TRBJ2-2; 8 bases are a match to TRBD1. CDR3 length equals 15 residues. Trimming removed 2 bases from V and 7 bases from J; junction bases left unmatched: 6. Germline loops: CDR1 LNHDA, CDR2 SQIVND (reference sequence). The CDR3 nucleotides read TGTGCCAGTAGTATATTACAGGGGGTGAACGGGGAGCTGTTTTTT. Its protein product is CASSILQGVNGELFF.

The chain employs TRBV20-1 and TRBJ1-2; D gene uncertain. The CDR3 consists of 11 residues. CDR1 and CDR2 from the germline V gene are DFQATT and SNEGSKA (reference sequence). V shed 8 bases and J shed 6 bases, with 13 bases lying between them. CDR3 bases: TGCAGTCCTCCGCCGCGCGATGGCTACACCTTC. Amino acids: CSPPPRDGYTF.

The chain couples TRBV3-1 (or the pseudogene TRBV3-2) to TRBJ1-1; 9 bases are shared with TRBD1. Germline CDR1 is LGHDT and CDR2 is YNNKEL (reference sequence). The CDR3 has 13 residues. Unmatched junction bases numbered 1, after V lost 4 bases and J lost 4 bases. The CDR3 sequence is CASSLGQGTEAFF. The CDR3 nucleotides read TGTGCCAGCAGCCTGGGACAGGGCACTGAAGCTTTCTTT.

This clone was counted a few times. The J gene is TRBJ1-2, the V gene TRBV28; no firm D call. This CDR3 contains 13 residues. Between the trimmed V and J ends, which lost 8 bases and 8 bases, there was a span of 18 bases. Germline assignment: CDR1 MDHEN and CDR2 SYDVKM. The CDR3 loop reads CASLPGMSRGYTF. Here the CDR3 DNA reads TGTGCCAGCTTGCCGGGGATGTCTCGCGGCTACACCTTC.

This clone was seen only a few times. The chain links TRBV6-1 to TRBJ2-7, with 10 bases matching TRBD1. After removal of 4 bases from V and 7 bases from J, the junction contained 13 bases not matched to a gene. This CDR3 spans 16 amino acids. The germline V gene has CDR1 MNHNS and CDR2 SASEGT. CDR3 sequence: CASSGNAGQGLGEQYF. CDR3 in DNA: TGTGCCAGCAGTGGAAACGCGGGACAGGGGCTTGGAGAGCAGTACTTC.

This chain connects TRBV16 to TRBJ1-5; TRBD1 aligns across 7 bases. Germline CDR1 KGHSY, CDR2 FQNENV. This CDR3 has 19 residues. The V segment lost 4 bases and the J segment 0 bases; nucleotides outside the gene matches: 15. The DNA of the CDR3 is TGTGCCAGCAGCCCCCGTCCGAAGGGGGCAGGTTATAGCAATCAGCCCCAGCATTTT. Protein sequence: CASSPRPKGAGYSNQPQHF.

This clone showed up just a few times. The CDR3 protein is CASSLEGDYGYTF. The CDR3 region has the DNA TGCGCCAGCAGCTTGGAAGGGGACTATGGCTACACCTTC. The V gene is TRBV5-1, the J gene TRBJ1-2, with a tentative D call TRBD1 (5 bases). The germline gives CDR1 SGHRS, CDR2 YFSETQ. The CDR3 spans 13 residues. The V and J ends lost 0 bases and 3 bases respectively, with 6 bases between them.

The V call is TRBV19, the J call TRBJ1-6, with D tentatively TRBD1 (5 bases). Germline V gene lookup returns CDR1 LNHDA and CDR2 SQIVND (reference sequence). The V end was cut by 5 bases, the J end by 10 bases, with 15 bases between. The CDR3 spans 14 residues. Here the CDR3 reads CASSLPGGGSPLHF. The DNA for the CDR3 is TGTGCCAGTAGTCTACCTGGGGGGGGATCACCCCTCCACTTT.

The V gene is TRBV27, the J gene TRBJ1-6; TRBD1 matches at 8 bases. Trimming took 7 bases from V and 5 from J; bases not matched to a gene: 10. CDR1 MNHEY and CDR2 SMNVEV come from the germline V gene (reference sequence). CDR3 length: 16 residues. The CDR3 nucleotides are TGTGCCAGCACCCGACAGGGGTTAACGGATAATTCACCCCTCCACTTT. Translated, it gives CASTRQGLTDNSPLHF.

This clone was picked up one time. The chain uses TRBV30 and TRBJ2-7, with 15 bases identical to TRBD2. V shed 8 bases and J 7 bases; nucleotides not matched to a gene: 24. Germline V gene sequence: CDR1 GTSNPN, CDR2 SVGIG (reference sequence). This CDR3 contains 19 residues. The CDR3 is CAGGGGGLAGGLSLGEQYF. DNA for the CDR3: TGTGCCGGGGGTGGGGGGGGACTAGCGGGAGGCCTCTCCCTTGGGGAGCAGTACTTC.

V usage is TRBV9 and J usage is TRBJ2-7, with 15 bases fitting TRBD2. This CDR3 spans 21 amino acids. J lost 0 bases, V lost 4 bases, and 17 bases had no gene match. CDR1 and CDR2 from the germline V gene are SGDLS and YYNGEE. CDR3: CASSRTEPGTSGRINSYEQYF. Written as DNA, the CDR3 is TGTGCCAGCAGCCGAACCGAACCCGGGACTAGCGGGAGGATCAACTCCTACGAGCAGTACTTC. Full variable domain (outside the CDR3, taken from reference TRBV9 and TRBJ2-7): DSGVTQTPKHLITATGQRVTLRCSPRSGDLSVYWYQQSLDQGLQFLIQYYNGEERAKGNILERFSAQQFPDLHSELNLSSLELGDSALYFCASSRTEPGTSGRINSYEQYFGPGTRLTVT.

The rearrangement uses TRBV11-1 and TRBJ2-1; maybe TRBD1 (5 bases). This CDR3 spans 15 amino acids. Between the trimmed V and J ends, which lost 5 bases and 8 bases, there was a span of 19 bases. From germline, CDR1 is SGHAT and CDR2 FQDESV (reference sequence). Written as DNA, the CDR3 is TGTGCCAGCAGCGTTAAGGGGAATTCTTTCGATGAGCAGTTCTTC. Its translation: CASSVKGNSFDEQFF.

J is TRBJ2-1 and V is TRBV7-3; 16 positions match TRBD2. The CDR3 totals 18 residues. In germline, CDR1 is SGHTA, CDR2 FQGTGA. The V gene end was trimmed by 6 bases and the J gene end by 7 bases; junction bases not matched to a gene: 12. The CDR3 loop is CASSSAGTSGRAGNEQFF. The DNA of the CDR3 is TGTGCCAGCAGTTCAGCCGGGACTAGCGGGAGGGCCGGGAATGAGCAGTTCTTC. Variable domain in full (rest from reference TRBV7-3 and TRBJ2-1): GAGVSQTPSNKVTEKGKYVELRCDPISGHTALYWYRQSLGQGPEFLIYFQGTGAADDSGLPNDRFFAVRPEGSVSTLKIQRTERGDSAVYLCASSSAGTSGRAGNEQFFGPGTRLTVL.

The chain couples TRBV5-4 to TRBJ2-3; 15 bases map to TRBD2. The length of the CDR3 is 17 residues. V dropped 0 bases and J dropped 4; count of bases not matched to a gene: 3. From germline, CDR1 is SGHNT and CDR2 YYREEE (reference sequence). CDR3 nucleotide sequence: TGTGCCAGCAGCTTGGTGGGACTAGCGGGGGGCGCAGATACGCAGTATTTT. Residues: CASSLVGLAGGADTQYF.

V usage is TRBV18 and J usage is TRBJ2-3, with TRBD2 matching 8 bases. Germline V CDR1 and CDR2: KGHSH, LQKENI. Germline trimming cut 2 bases from V and 1 base from J; bases unmatched to any gene: 8. This CDR3 is 17 amino acids long. The CDR3 region is CASSPGSGAGGTDTQYF. In nucleotides, the CDR3 is TGTGCCAGCTCACCAGGGTCCGGAGCGGGAGGCACAGATACGCAGTATTTT.

The CDR3, as DNA: TGTGCCAGCGGAGACCCCACAGATACGCAGTATTTT. It encodes CASGDPTDTQYF. The rearrangement uses TRBV9 and TRBJ2-3; D call uncertain. This CDR3 has 12 residues. Trimming removed 7 bases at V and 2 bases at J, with 8 bases between. Germline values: CDR1 SGDLS, CDR2 YYNGEE.

In nucleotides, the CDR3 is TGCGCCAGCAGCTTGTCAGGGGATCTCATAGACGAGCAGTACTTC. Protein sequence: CASSLSGDLIDEQYF. V usage is TRBV5-1 and J usage is TRBJ2-7; D possibly corresponds to TRBD1 (6 bases). Per germline, CDR1 SGHRS and CDR2 YFSETQ. The CDR3 runs 15 residues. The ends were cut back, 1 base at V and 5 bases at J, with 16 bases in the middle.

This clone appeared a few times. The V gene is TRBV7-3, the J gene TRBJ1-1; D might be TRBD1 (5 bases). V was shortened by 2 bases and J by 0 bases, with 7 bases between the two germline ends. Per germline, CDR1 SGHTA and CDR2 FQGTGA. The length of the CDR3 is 14 residues. Here the CDR3 reads CASSLGAVNTEAFF. The CDR3 DNA sequence: TGTGCCAGCAGCTTAGGGGCGGTGAACACTGAAGCTTTCTTT.

This clone was found once. The chain carries TRBV29-1 and TRBJ2-3; 12 nucleotides match TRBD2. J lost 3 bases, V lost 5 bases, and 3 bases had no gene match. This CDR3 spans 14 amino acids. Germline V lookup: CDR1 SQVTM, CDR2 ANQGSEA. CDR3 DNA: TGCAGCGTTTCGACTAGCGGGAGTACAGATACGCAGTATTTT. This sequence encodes CSVSTSGSTDTQYF.

The chain uses TRBV30 and TRBJ1-2, with 7 nucleotides matching TRBD1. CDR1 is GTSNPN and CDR2 is SVGIG in the germline V gene (reference sequence). V lost 2 bases and J lost 1; bases outside the gene matches: 13. CDR3 size: 17 residues. CDR3 protein: CAWSISFTGTDNYGYTF. CDR3 nucleotides: TGTGCCTGGAGTATTTCTTTTACCGGGACAGATAACTATGGCTACACCTTC.

This chain links TRBV18 with TRBJ2-7, with D perhaps TRBD2 (7 bases). The CDR3 extends over 19 amino acids. Deletions cut 3 bases from V and 5 bases from J, with 29 bases between. CDR1 is KGHSH and CDR2 is LQKENI in the germline V gene. CDR3 residues: CASSPPSGGRAREGDEQYF. CDR3 coding DNA: TGTGCCAGCTCACCCCCCTCCGGGGGCAGGGCAAGGGAGGGCGACGAGCAGTACTTC. Looking up the rest from reference TRBV18 and TRBJ2-7 gives the full variable domain: NAGVMQNPRHLVRRRGQEARLRCSPMKGHSHVYWYRQLPEEGLKFMVYLQKENIIDESGMPKERFSAEFPKEGPSILRIQQVVRGDSAAYFCASSPPSGGRAREGDEQYFGPGTRLTVT.

The chain links TRBV14 to TRBJ2-7, with D uncertain. The CDR3 sequence is 14 residues long. Trimming left V 1 base short and J 3 bases short, with 10 bases between. Germline assignment: CDR1 SGHDN and CDR2 FVKESK. This CDR3 reads CASSQVRQVYEQYF. The CDR3, as DNA: TGTGCCAGCAGCCAAGTCCGGCAGGTCTACGAGCAGTACTTC.

This sequence joins TRBV4-1 and TRBJ2-1; TRBD2 aligns across 9 bases. The CDR3 consists of 17 residues. Trimming at V came to 1 base and at J to 3 bases, leaving 7 bases not matched to a gene. Germline V lookup: CDR1 MGHRA, CDR2 YSYEKL. The CDR3 loop is CASSQGAASGVYNEQFF. The DNA of the CDR3 is TGCGCCAGCAGCCAAGGGGCCGCTAGCGGGGTCTACAATGAGCAGTTCTTC.